The clone carrying this T cell receptor beta chain was seen at least ten times. Germline lookup yields CDR1 DFQATT and CDR2 SNEGSKA (reference sequence). Between the trimmed V and J ends, which lost 6 bases and 3 bases, there was a span of 12 bases. The CDR3 sequence is 13 residues long. Unique molecular identifiers were incorporated when the TCRbeta library was constructed. TCRdb itself ran the PCR reads through MiXCR, one entry per CDR3 protein. The sample includes roughly 590,000 distinct CDR3 sequences, approximately 17% seen only once; the top ten take approximately 1%. These data come from a study of T-cell reconstitution after alpha-beta-depleted transplantation in children.

The chain is built from TRBV20-1 and TRBJ2-4; D possibly corresponds to TRBD1 (5 bases). The sample in question was PBMCs from the stem cell graft donor, obtained from the stem cell graft. The receptor was isolated from a human donor who donated a stem cell graft to a child with acute myeloid leukemia. Here the CDR3 DNA reads TGCAGTGCAAGAAGGGGTCTCAAAAACATTCAGTACTTC. As protein: CSARRGLKNIQYF.